The T cell receptor (beta chain) under discussion was sequenced for a study of post-analysis software for immune sequencing data. To note about this clonotype: Its antigen is unknown.

Overall study results and limits: F measure grouped same-batch samples tightly together. There was significantly lower normalized Chao1 diversity in multiple sclerosis patients than in controls. There were five TRBV segments more frequent in patients than controls, and TRBV5-6, TRBV5-1 and TRBV20-1 were among them.

Unique molecular identifiers were built into the TCR beta cDNA libraries. Roughly 500,000 cDNA molecules were obtained per 1 to 10 million input T cells. TCRdb analysed the PCR reads with MiXCR anew, one entry per CDR3 protein. The repertoire includes hundreds of thousands of distinct CDR3 sequences, over 45% of them detected once, and approximately 11% sits in the top ten. V dropped 5 bases and J dropped 2 bases, with 18 bases sitting between them. Germline V CDR1 and CDR2: MNHEY, SMNVEV (reference sequence). The CDR3 contains 16 residues. This clonotype originated in a girl aged 2-10 years with multiple sclerosis. This rearrangement joins TRBV27 to TRBJ1-2, with D hard to call. Material: blood. The CDR3 nucleotides are TGTGCCAGCAGTGCTACAACCTTAACGGGGAACTATGGCTACACCTTC. This codes for CASSATTLTGNYGYTF.